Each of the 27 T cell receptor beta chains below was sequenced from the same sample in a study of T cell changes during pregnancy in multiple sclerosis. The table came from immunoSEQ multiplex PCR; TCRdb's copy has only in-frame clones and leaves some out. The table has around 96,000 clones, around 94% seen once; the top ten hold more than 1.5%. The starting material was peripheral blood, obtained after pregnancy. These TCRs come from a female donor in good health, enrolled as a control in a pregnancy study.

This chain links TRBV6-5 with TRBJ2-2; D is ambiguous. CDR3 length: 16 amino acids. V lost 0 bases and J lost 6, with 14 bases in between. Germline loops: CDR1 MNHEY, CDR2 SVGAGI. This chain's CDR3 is CASSYSIPYFAGELFF. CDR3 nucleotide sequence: TGTGCCAGCAGTTACTCTATCCCCTATTTCGCCGGGGAGCTGTTTTTT.

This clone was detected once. The CDR3 DNA sequence: TGTGCCAGCAGCAAAGCGCAAGTCAGACTCTATGGCTACACCTTC. Amino acid sequence: CASSKAQVRLYGYTF. The chain uses TRBV21-1 and TRBJ1-2. TRBV21-1 is marked as a pseudogene. This CDR3 is 15 amino acids long.

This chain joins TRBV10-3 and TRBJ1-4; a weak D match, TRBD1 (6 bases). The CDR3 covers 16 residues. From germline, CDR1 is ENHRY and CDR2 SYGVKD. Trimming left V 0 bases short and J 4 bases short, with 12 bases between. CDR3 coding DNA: TGTGCCATCAGTGAGTCTCTGGCAGGGGTTAATGAAAAACTGTTTTTT. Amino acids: CAISESLAGVNEKLFF.

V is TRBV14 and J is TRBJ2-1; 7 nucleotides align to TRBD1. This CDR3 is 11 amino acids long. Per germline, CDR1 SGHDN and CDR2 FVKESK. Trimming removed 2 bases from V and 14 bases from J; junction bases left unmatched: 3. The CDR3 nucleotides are TGTGCCAGCAGCCAAACAGGGGCGGAGTTCTTC. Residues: CASSQTGAEFF. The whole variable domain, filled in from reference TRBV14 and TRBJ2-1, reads EAGVTQFPSHSVIEKGQTVTLRCDPISGHDNLYWYRRVMGKEIKFLLHFVKESKQDESGMPNNRFLAERTGGTYSTLKVQPAELEDSGVYFCASSQTGAEFFGPGTRLTVL.

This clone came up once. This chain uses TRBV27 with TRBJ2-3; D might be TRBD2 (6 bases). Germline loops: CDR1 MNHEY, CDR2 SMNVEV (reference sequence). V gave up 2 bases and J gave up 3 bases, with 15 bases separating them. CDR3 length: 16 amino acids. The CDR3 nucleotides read TGTGCCAGCAGTTTAGGGCCGGGAGTCGGGACAGATACGCAGTATTTT. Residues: CASSLGPGVGTDTQYF.

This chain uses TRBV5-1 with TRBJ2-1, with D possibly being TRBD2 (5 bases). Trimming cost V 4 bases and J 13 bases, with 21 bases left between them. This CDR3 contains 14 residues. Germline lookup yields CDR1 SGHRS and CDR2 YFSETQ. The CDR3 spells CASSREGSLQSQFF. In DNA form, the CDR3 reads TGCGCCAGCAGCCGCGAGGGTAGCCTCCAATCCCAGTTCTTC.

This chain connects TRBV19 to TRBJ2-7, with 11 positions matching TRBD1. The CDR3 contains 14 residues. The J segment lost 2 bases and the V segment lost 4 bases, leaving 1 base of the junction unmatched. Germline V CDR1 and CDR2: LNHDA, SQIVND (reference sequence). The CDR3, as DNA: TGTGCCAGTAGTACGGACAGGGGGCCCTACGAGCAGTACTTC. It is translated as CASSTDRGPYEQYF.

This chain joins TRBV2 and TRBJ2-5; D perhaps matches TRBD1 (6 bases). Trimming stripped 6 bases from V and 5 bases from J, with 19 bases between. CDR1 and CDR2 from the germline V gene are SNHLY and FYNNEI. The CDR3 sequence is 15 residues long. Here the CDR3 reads CASRDSPSGSETQYF. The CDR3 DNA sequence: TGTGCCAGCAGGGACAGCCCCTCGGGGAGTGAGACCCAGTACTTC.

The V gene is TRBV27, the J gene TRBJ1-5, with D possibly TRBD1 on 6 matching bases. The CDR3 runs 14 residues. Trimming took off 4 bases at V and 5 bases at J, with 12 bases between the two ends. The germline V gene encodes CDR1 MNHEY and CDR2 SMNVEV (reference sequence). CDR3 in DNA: TGTGCCAGCAGTTATAGGCAGGGGCATCAGCCCCAGCATTTT. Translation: CASSYRQGHQPQHF.

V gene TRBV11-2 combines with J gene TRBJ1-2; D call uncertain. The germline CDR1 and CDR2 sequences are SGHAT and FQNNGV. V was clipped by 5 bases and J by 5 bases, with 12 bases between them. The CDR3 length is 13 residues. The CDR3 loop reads CASSIYDTYGYTF. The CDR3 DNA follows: TGTGCCAGCAGCATTTACGACACGTATGGCTACACCTTC.

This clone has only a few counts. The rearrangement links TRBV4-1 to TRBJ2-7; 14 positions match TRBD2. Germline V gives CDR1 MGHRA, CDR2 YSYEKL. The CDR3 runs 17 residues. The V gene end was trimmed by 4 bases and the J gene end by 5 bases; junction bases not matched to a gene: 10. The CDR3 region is CASSLKGPTSGRDEQYF. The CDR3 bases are TGCGCCAGCAGCCTCAAGGGGCCGACTAGCGGGAGGGACGAGCAGTACTTC.

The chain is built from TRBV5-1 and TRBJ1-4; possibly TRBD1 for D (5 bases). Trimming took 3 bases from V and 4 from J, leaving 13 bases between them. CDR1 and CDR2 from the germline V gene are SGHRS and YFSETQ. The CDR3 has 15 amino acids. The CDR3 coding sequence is TGCGCCAGCAGCTCCCTGACAGCCGATAATGAAAAACTGTTTTTT. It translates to CASSSLTADNEKLFF.

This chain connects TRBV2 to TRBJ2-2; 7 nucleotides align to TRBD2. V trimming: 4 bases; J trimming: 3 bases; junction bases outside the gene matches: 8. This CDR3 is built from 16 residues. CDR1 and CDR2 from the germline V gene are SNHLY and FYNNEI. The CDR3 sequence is CASSVIPAGYTGELFF. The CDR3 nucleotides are TGTGCCAGCAGTGTAATCCCAGCGGGATACACCGGGGAGCTGTTTTTT.

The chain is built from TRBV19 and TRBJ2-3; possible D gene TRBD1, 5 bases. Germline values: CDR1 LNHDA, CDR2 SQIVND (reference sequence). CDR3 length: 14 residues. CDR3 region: CAISAGHSTDTQYF. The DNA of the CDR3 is TGTGCAATATCGGCCGGACATAGCACAGATACGCAGTATTTT.

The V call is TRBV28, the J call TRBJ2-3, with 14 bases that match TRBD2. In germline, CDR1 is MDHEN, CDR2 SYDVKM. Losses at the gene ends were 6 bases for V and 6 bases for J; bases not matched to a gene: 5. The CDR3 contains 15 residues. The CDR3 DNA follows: TGTGCCAGCAGCGGGACTAGCGGGAGTCGGGATACGCAGTATTTT. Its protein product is CASSGTSGSRDTQYF.

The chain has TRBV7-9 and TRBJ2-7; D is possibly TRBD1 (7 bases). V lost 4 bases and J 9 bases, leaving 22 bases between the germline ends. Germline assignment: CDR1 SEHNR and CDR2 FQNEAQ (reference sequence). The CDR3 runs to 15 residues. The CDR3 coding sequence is TGTGCCAGCAGCTCTCCGGGACAGCTCCAGGGGGGGCAGTACTTC. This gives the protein CASSSPGQLQGGQYF. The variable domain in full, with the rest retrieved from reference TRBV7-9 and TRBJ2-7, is DTGVSQNPRHKITKRGQNVTFRCDPISEHNRLYWYRQTLGQGPEFLTYFQNEAQLEKSRLLSDRFSAERPKGSFSTLEIQRTEQGDSAMYLCASSSPGQLQGGQYFGPGTRLTVT.

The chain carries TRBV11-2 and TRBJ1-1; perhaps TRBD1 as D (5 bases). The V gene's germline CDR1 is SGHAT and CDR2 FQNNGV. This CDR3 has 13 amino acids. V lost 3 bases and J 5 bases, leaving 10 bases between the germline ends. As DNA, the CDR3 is TGTGCCAGCAGCTTTTCAGGGTTGACTGAAGCTTTCTTT. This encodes CASSFSGLTEAFF.

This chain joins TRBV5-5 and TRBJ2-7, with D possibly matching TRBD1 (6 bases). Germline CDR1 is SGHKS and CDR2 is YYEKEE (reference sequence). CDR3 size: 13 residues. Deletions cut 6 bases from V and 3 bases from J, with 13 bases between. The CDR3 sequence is CASNRDTNYEQYF. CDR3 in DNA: TGTGCCAGCAACCGGGACACCAACTACGAGCAGTACTTC.

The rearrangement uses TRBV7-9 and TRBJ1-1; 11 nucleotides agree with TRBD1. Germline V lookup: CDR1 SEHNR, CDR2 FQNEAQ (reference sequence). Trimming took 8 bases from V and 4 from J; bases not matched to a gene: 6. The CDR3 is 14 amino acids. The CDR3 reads CASRTGGEGTEAFF. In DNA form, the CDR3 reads TGTGCCAGCCGGACAGGGGGCGAAGGCACTGAAGCTTTCTTT.

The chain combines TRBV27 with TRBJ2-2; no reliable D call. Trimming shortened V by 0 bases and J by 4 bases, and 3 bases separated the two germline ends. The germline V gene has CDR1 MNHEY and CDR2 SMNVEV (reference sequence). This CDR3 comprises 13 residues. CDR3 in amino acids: CASSLSATGELFF. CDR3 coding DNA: TGTGCCAGCAGTTTATCGGCCACCGGGGAGCTGTTTTTT.

The CDR3 nucleotides are TGTGCCAGCAGCTTAGGTGTTTGGAGCGGGGGAGGAGATACGCAGTATTTT. It translates to CASSLGVWSGGGDTQYF. The chain carries TRBV7-2 and TRBJ2-3; 8 positions match TRBD2. Looked up from germline, CDR1 is SGHTA and CDR2 is FQGNSA. V was pared by 1 base and J by 5 bases, with 11 bases of the junction left unmatched. The CDR3 extends over 17 amino acids.

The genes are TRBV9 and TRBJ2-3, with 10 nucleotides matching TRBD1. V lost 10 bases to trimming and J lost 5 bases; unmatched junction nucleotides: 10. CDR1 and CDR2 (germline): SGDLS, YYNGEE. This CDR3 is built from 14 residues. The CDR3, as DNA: TGTGCCTCCGACAGGGGGCGATTCGGAGATACGCAGTATTTT. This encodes CASDRGRFGDTQYF.

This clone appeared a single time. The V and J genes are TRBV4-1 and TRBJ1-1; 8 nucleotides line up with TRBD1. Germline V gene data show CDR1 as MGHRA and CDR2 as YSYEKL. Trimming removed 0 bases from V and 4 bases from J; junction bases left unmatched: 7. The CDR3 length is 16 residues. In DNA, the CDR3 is TGCGCCAGCAGCCAAGAGAAGGCAGGGGGCGTCACTGAAGCTTTCTTT. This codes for CASSQEKAGGVTEAFF.

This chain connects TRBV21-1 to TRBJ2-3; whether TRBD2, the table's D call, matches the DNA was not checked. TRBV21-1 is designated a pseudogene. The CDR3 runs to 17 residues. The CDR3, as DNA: TGTGCCAGCAGCAAAGAGGTGGAGCGGGACAGCACAGATACGCAGTATTTT. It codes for CASSKEVERDSTDTQYF.

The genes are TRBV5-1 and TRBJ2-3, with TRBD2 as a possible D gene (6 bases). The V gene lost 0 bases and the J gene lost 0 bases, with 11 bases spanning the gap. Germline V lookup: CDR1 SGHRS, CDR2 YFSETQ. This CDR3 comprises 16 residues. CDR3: CASSLGGTQSTDTQYF. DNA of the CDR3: TGCGCCAGCAGCTTGGGCGGGACGCAGAGCACAGATACGCAGTATTTT.

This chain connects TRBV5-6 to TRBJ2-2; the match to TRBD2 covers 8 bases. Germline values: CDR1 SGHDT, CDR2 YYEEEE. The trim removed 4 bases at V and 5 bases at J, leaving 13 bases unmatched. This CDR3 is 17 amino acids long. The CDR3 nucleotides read TGTGCCAGCAGCCCGGTTCGGTTGGCGGGAGGAACCGGGGAGCTGTTTTTT. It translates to CASSPVRLAGGTGELFF.

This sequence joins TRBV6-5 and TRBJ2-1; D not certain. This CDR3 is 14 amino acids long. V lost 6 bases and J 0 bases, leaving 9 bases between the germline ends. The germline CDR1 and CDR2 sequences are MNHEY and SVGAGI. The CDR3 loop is CASSSRSSYNEQFF. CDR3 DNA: TGTGCCAGCAGCAGCCGGAGCTCCTACAATGAGCAGTTCTTC.